This record covers a single T cell receptor (beta chain). Its matching antigen is unknown. TCRdb reanalysed the 5' RACE reads using MiXCR and keeps one entry per CDR3 protein. The repertoire holds approximately 510,000 distinct CDR3 sequences, 21% seen once, with approximately 15% in the top ten. The entry originates in a study of T cells after yellow fever vaccination. About the research overall: Preparing low-cell-number fractions relied on SMART-Seq v4 Ultra Low Input.

General study findings and limits: Once the booster was given, most primary-vaccination clones reappeared, at around 95% for CD4 and over 85% for CD8.

Trimming took 5 bases from V and 6 from J; bases not matched to a gene: 6. Germline CDR1 reads SSHAT; CDR2 reads FNYEAQ (reference sequence). The CDR3 length is 13 residues. This chain connects TRBV7-7 to TRBJ2-7; 8 positions agree with TRBD2. This TCR was recovered from a young man who received the YFV17D yellow fever vaccine. Sample: PBMCs, taken roughly 20 days after the first yellow fever vaccination. CDR3 sequence: CASSPTSDREQYF. The CDR3 region has the DNA TGTGCCAGCAGCCCGACTAGCGACCGCGAGCAGTACTTC.